Listed below are T cell receptor beta chains from one sample, sequenced in a study of beta chain features in type 1 diabetes. The table came from immunoSEQ multiplex PCR; TCRdb's copy has only in-frame clones and leaves some out. The repertoire consists of about 620,000 clones, with 15% to 17% occurring once and the leading ten covering about 0.097%. The sample was naive CD4+ T cells from blood. All receptors derive from a man aged 18 to 29 in good health. CDR3s include the opening cysteine and the closing phenylalanine or tryptophan. Each record gives: J gene, V gene, clone size, D gene, CDR3 protein, CDR3 DNA. The D gene is left open where the match is weak. The size of a clone is reported for some rows only, either as once, few or many, or as a class for expanded clones.

TRBJ2-2	TRBV4-3	few	NA	CASSQVSQTTGELFF	TGCGCCAGCAGCCAAGTTAGCCAGACCACCGGGGAGCTGTTTTTT
TRBJ2-6	TRBV5-1	few	NA	CASSLEILSSGANVLTF	TGCGCCAGCAGCCTGGAGATTCTGTCGTCTGGGGCCAACGTCCTGACTTTC
TRBJ2-3	TRBV13	NA	NA	CASSLVSTDTQYF	TGTGCCAGCAGCTTAGTAAGCACAGATACGCAGTATTTT
TRBJ1-1	TRBV4-3	NA	NA	CASSQDGSQGTEAFF	TGCGCCAGCAGCCAAGATGGCAGCCAGGGCACTGAAGCTTTCTTT
TRBJ2-5	TRBV9	NA	NA	CASSVEVGTRETQYF	TGTGCCAGCAGCGTAGAGGTGGGGACAAGAGAGACCCAGTACTTC
TRBJ1-2	TRBV7-8	NA	NA	CASSLYGGLNYGYTF	TGTGCCAGCAGCTTATATGGGGGACTGAACTATGGCTACACCTTC
TRBJ1-3	TRBV13	few	NA	CASSLQGLGNTIYF	TGTGCCAGCAGCTTACAAGGGCTTGGAAACACCATATATTTT
TRBJ2-1	TRBV5-1	NA	TRBD1	CASSRGQGYNEQFF	TGCGCCAGCAGCCGGGGACAGGGCTACAATGAGCAGTTCTTC
TRBJ2-5	TRBV19	NA	NA	CASSRRNQETQYF	TGTGCCAGTAGCCGACGGAACCAAGAGACCCAGTACTTC
TRBJ1-3	TRBV4-1	NA	NA	CASSQEWGFSSGNTIYF	TGCGCCAGCAGCCAAGAGTGGGGATTCTCCTCTGGAAACACCATATATTTT
TRBJ2-1	TRBV7-6	NA	NA	CASSSRAFLPPDNEQFF	TGTGCCAGCAGCTCTCGGGCCTTCCTTCCGCCGGACAATGAGCAGTTCTTC
TRBJ2-7	TRBV5-1	few	NA	CASSLRVDRSYEQYF	TGCGCCAGCAGCCTCCGGGTTGACAGGTCCTACGAGCAGTACTTC
TRBJ2-7	TRBV20-1	few	NA	CSARVVGQHF	TGCAGTGCTAGAGTTGTTGGTCAGCACTTC
TRBJ2-7	TRBV5-1	NA	TRBD1	CASRGQGPYEQYF	TGCGCCAGCCGAGGACAGGGACCTTATGAGCAGTACTTC
TRBJ1-5	TRBV27	NA	NA	CASSSGRGGNQPQHF	TGTGCCAGCAGTTCAGGCAGGGGAGGGAATCAGCCCCAGCATTTT
TRBJ1-1	TRBV18	NA	NA	CASSPSGVNTEAFF	TGTGCCAGCTCACCAAGCGGAGTGAACACTGAAGCTTTCTTT
TRBJ2-7	TRBV7-9	NA	NA	CASSSQFGEQYF	TGTGCCAGCAGTTCCCAATTCGGGGAGCAGTACTTC
TRBJ1-5	TRBV2	few	NA	CASSVGQFSNQPQHF	TGTGCCAGCAGTGTCGGACAGTTTAGCAATCAGCCCCAGCATTTT